The clone carrying this T cell receptor (beta chain) has only a few counts. Germline V gene data show CDR1 as LNHDA and CDR2 as SQIVND (reference sequence). The CDR3 has 15 residues. Germline trimming cut 6 bases from V and 0 bases from J; bases unmatched to any gene: 6. The data derive from a study of cytomegalovirus exposure and HLA in healthy donors. In the PCR, 60 Vbeta and 13 Jbeta primers were used. Profiled with immunoSEQ multiplex PCR; TCRdb holds only in-frame clones, not every one. The sample includes more than 80,000 clones, under 85% of them seen just once. The source of this sequence is a woman in her seventies in good health and CMV-seropositive. What was sequenced was PBMCs. This rearrangement joins TRBV19 to TRBJ2-5, with 8 positions matching TRBD2. DNA for the CDR3: TGTGCCAGTAGGGAGCGGGGGAGCTACCAAGAGACCCAGTACTTC. Amino acid sequence: CASRERGSYQETQYF. The entire variable domain, with the rest obtained from reference TRBV19 and TRBJ2-5, is as follows: DGGITQSPKYLFRKEGQNVTLSCEQNLNHDAMYWYRQDPGQGLRLIYYSQIVNDFQKGDIAEGYSVSREKKESFPLTVTSAQKNPTAFYLCASRERGSYQETQYFGPGTRLLVL.